This is a list of T cell receptor beta chains from one sample in a study of spatial heterogeneity in lung cancer. TCRdb re-called the 5' RACE reads through MiXCR, storing one row per CDR3 protein. The repertoire consists of roughly 3,100 distinct CDR3 sequences, with around a tenth occurring once and the leading ten covering over 35%. The material sequenced was lung tumor tissue, taken at surgery. The receptors come from a male donor with early-stage non-small cell lung cancer. Each CDR3 is given with its conserved first and last residue. Fields, in order: D gene, V gene, J gene, clone size, CDR3 DNA, CDR3 protein. A D gene is named only where the DNA matches it firmly. Not all rows give a size; the values are once, few, many and, for expanded clones, a class.

.	TRBV13	TRBJ2-1	many	TGTGCCAGCAGCCGTGCTGCGGGGTACAATGAGCAGTTCTTC	CASSRAAGYNEQFF
.	TRBV7-2	TRBJ1-6	.	TGTGCCAGCAGCTTAGCGGGCGTAAATTCACCCCTCCACTTT	CASSLAGVNSPLHF
.	TRBV5-4	TRBJ2-1	.	TGTGCCAGCAGCTTGGGGGGCGCGGTGTACAATGAGCAGTTCTTC	CASSLGGAVYNEQFF
.	TRBV6-6	TRBJ2-6	.	TGTGCCAGCAGTTACGGCGGGGTTGGGGCCAACGTCCTGACTTTC	CASSYGGVGANVLTF
.	TRBV6-1	TRBJ1-4	medium-sized	TGTGCCAGCTCCGGGGCCGGACCCTCTAATGAAAAACTGTTTTTT	CASSGAGPSNEKLFF
.	TRBV4-1	TRBJ2-5	few	TGCGCCAGCAGCTCCATTGAGGAGACCCAGTACTTC	CASSSIEETQYF
TRBD2	TRBV6-2/TRBV6-3	TRBJ2-2	medium-sized	TGTGCCAGCAGCCCGGGCGGGAGGGCCCGGGTAGCGAACACCGGGGAGCTGTTTTTT	CASSPGGRARVANTGELFF
.	TRBV2	TRBJ2-1	many	TGTGCCAGCAGGGCTACTAGTCGCCGTGTGTTCTTC	CASRATSRRVFF
TRBD2	TRBV3-1	TRBJ2-3	few	TGTGCCAGCACTCTGGGACTAGCGGGAGTAGGGCCGTATTTT	CASTLGLAGVGPYF
.	TRBV7-9	TRBJ2-3	.	TGTGCCAGCAGCTTAGAAGGGTTTGTAGCAGATACGCAGTATTTT	CASSLEGFVADTQYF
TRBD2	TRBV6-2/TRBV6-3	TRBJ2-1	many	TGTGCCAGTTTAGCGGGAAGTATTATTAATGAGCAGTTCTTC	CASLAGSIINEQFF
.	TRBV11-2	TRBJ1-2	.	TGTGCCAGCAGCCCATGGGTACAGGTTGCTGGTTTCTCCTATGGCTACACCTTC	CASSPWVQVAGFSYGYTF
.	TRBV3-1	TRBJ1-5	few	TGTGCCAGCAGCCACGGCAATCAGCCCCAGCATTTT	CASSHGNQPQHF
TRBD1	TRBV5-1	TRBJ2-2	.	TGCGCCAGCAGCCCCCTGGCCGCCGGGACAGCAAACACCGGGGAGCTGTTTTTT	CASSPLAAGTANTGELFF
TRBD1	TRBV18	TRBJ1-5	many	TGTGCCAGCTCACCACCGGGACAGAATGATCAGCCCCAGCATTTT	CASSPPGQNDQPQHF
TRBD2	TRBV9	TRBJ2-3	many	TGTGCCAGCAGCCCCTTTAGCGGGATTGGGACAGATACGCAGTATTTT	CASSPFSGIGTDTQYF
.	TRBV20-1	TRBJ2-3	many	TGCAGTGCCCATTTAGATACGCAGTATTTT	CSAHLDTQYF
.	TRBV7-8	TRBJ1-2	medium-sized	TGTGCCAGCAGCGTAAGCTCCACGCTCAAATATGGCTACACCTTC	CASSVSSTLKYGYTF
TRBD1	TRBV7-9	TRBJ1-3	.	TGTGCCAGCAGCCCAGGACAGGGGCTCTCTGGAAACACCATATATTTT	CASSPGQGLSGNTIYF
.	TRBV18	TRBJ2-5	many	TGTGCCAGCTCACCAAGTCGGCAGGACCAGTACTTC	CASSPSRQDQYF
.	TRBV30	TRBJ1-3	medium-sized	TGTGCCTGGAGTGGACAGAACTCTGGAAACACCATATATTTT	CAWSGQNSGNTIYF
TRBD1	TRBV18	TRBJ1-1	many	TGTGCCAGCTCACCACGGACAGGGGACGCGAACACTGAAGCTTTCTTT	CASSPRTGDANTEAFF
TRBD1	TRBV15	TRBJ1-5	many	TGTGCCACCAGCAGATTAATAGACAGGGGGCGGGAGCCCCAGCATTTT	CATSRLIDRGREPQHF
.	TRBV10-3	TRBJ2-3	few	TGTGCCACCTGTTTGGCTCCGACAGATACGCAGTATTTT	CATCLAPTDTQYF
.	TRBV3-1	TRBJ1-6	.	TGTGCCAGCAGCCAAGGTCCTGCAGGGAGGAATTCACCCCTCCACTTT	CASSQGPAGRNSPLHF
TRBD2	TRBV28	TRBJ2-1	many	TGTGCCAGCGGGGGGGGTGAGCAGTTCTTC	CASGGGEQFF
TRBD1	TRBV7-2	TRBJ2-5	medium-sized	TGTGCCAGCAGCTCCCCCGGGACAGGTCAAGAGACCCAGTACTTC	CASSSPGTGQETQYF
.	TRBV10-2	TRBJ1-5	.	TGCGCCAGCAGTGCTTTCGCCCCTTCAACTTATAGCAATCAGCCCCAGCATTTT	CASSAFAPSTYSNQPQHF
.	TRBV11-2	TRBJ2-1	many	TGTGCCAGCAGCTTCCTTGGGACTACGACAGGGTCGAGAGTGAATGAGCAGTTCTTC	CASSFLGTTTGSRVNEQFF